A selection of T cell receptor beta chains follows, all from one sample in a study of cytomegalovirus exposure and HLA in healthy donors. The protocol was immunoSEQ multiplex PCR, while the TCRdb copy is restricted to in-frame clones and leaves out a portion. The profile shows hundreds of thousands of clones, around four fifths of them singletons. The source material was PBMCs. These receptors all stem from a boy aged 2-9 years in good health and CMV-seronegative. Both conserved end residues are part of each CDR3. The order of the fields is D gene, V gene, J gene, clone size, CDR3 protein, CDR3 DNA. The D gene is left open where the match is weak. Where a row states a size, it is once, few, many or the class of an expanded clone; other rows omit it.

D gene: .
V gene: TRBV27
J gene: TRBJ1-1
clone size: .
CDR3 protein: CASRGARTEAFF
CDR3 DNA: TGTGCCAGCAGGGGGGCGCGGACTGAAGCTTTCTTT

D gene: .
V gene: TRBV5-1
J gene: TRBJ2-6
clone size: few
CDR3 protein: CASSLWPGSSGANVLTF
CDR3 DNA: TGCGCCAGCAGCTTGTGGCCAGGATCCTCTGGGGCCAACGTCCTGACTTTC

D gene: TRBD1
V gene: TRBV5-6
J gene: TRBJ1-1
clone size: .
CDR3 protein: CASSIRDRGVGVTEAFF
CDR3 DNA: TGTGCCAGCAGCATCCGGGACAGGGGGGTCGGCGTCACTGAAGCTTTCTTT

D gene: .
V gene: TRBV9
J gene: TRBJ2-5
clone size: .
CDR3 protein: CASAPGLTRETQYF
CDR3 DNA: TGTGCCAGCGCCCCGGGACTGACACGGGAGACCCAGTACTTC

D gene: .
V gene: TRBV7-2
J gene: TRBJ1-2
clone size: once
CDR3 protein: CASSLGPGQVRGYTF
CDR3 DNA: TGTGCCAGCAGCCTAGGCCCTGGGCAGGTACGTGGCTACACCTTC

D gene: .
V gene: TRBV6-1
J gene: TRBJ1-2
clone size: .
CDR3 protein: CASSEEYWGHGYTF
CDR3 DNA: TGTGCCAGCAGTGAAGAGTATTGGGGCCATGGCTACACCTTC

D gene: TRBD1
V gene: TRBV12-5
J gene: TRBJ2-5
clone size: .
CDR3 protein: CASAPGQGASQETQYF
CDR3 DNA: TGTGCTAGTGCCCCAGGACAGGGGGCGAGCCAGGAGACCCAGTACTTC

D gene: TRBD1
V gene: TRBV4-2
J gene: TRBJ1-2
clone size: .
CDR3 protein: CASSQFQDRDYYGYTF
CDR3 DNA: TGTGCCAGCAGCCAATTCCAGGACAGGGATTATTATGGCTACACCTTC

D gene: .
V gene: TRBV18
J gene: TRBJ1-2
clone size: .
CDR3 protein: CASSLSGKFGYTF
CDR3 DNA: TGTGCCAGCTCACTTAGCGGCAAGTTTGGCTACACCTTC

D gene: TRBD2
V gene: TRBV7-9
J gene: TRBJ2-3
clone size: .
CDR3 protein: CASSLGGLALSTDTQYF
CDR3 DNA: TGTGCCAGCAGCTTAGGGGGACTAGCTCTAAGCACAGATACGCAGTATTTT

D gene: TRBD2
V gene: TRBV7-9
J gene: TRBJ2-1
clone size: .
CDR3 protein: CASSWTSGTHEQFF
CDR3 DNA: TGTGCCAGCAGTTGGACTAGCGGGACGCATGAGCAGTTCTTC

D gene: TRBD2
V gene: TRBV19
J gene: TRBJ2-3
clone size: .
CDR3 protein: CASETSGGDYNNTDTQYF
CDR3 DNA: TGTGCCAGTGAGACTAGCGGGGGGGACTATAACAACACAGATACGCAGTATTTT

D gene: .
V gene: TRBV30
J gene: TRBJ1-4
clone size: .
CDR3 protein: CASPRDVGGEKLFF
CDR3 DNA: TGTGCCTCCCCACGGGACGTCGGAGGGGAAAAACTGTTTTTT

D gene: TRBD2
V gene: TRBV6-1
J gene: TRBJ2-1
clone size: .
CDR3 protein: CASSERGSVGNEQFF
CDR3 DNA: TGTGCCAGCAGTGAACGCGGGAGTGTTGGCAATGAGCAGTTCTTC

D gene: .
V gene: TRBV10-3
J gene: TRBJ1-1
clone size: .
CDR3 protein: CAVGAENTEAFF
CDR3 DNA: TGTGCCGTAGGAGCAGAGAACACTGAAGCTTTCTTT

D gene: TRBD1
V gene: TRBV2
J gene: TRBJ2-5
clone size: once
CDR3 protein: CASSRDRSQETQYF
CDR3 DNA: TGTGCCAGCAGCCGGGACAGGAGCCAAGAGACCCAGTACTTC

D gene: TRBD2
V gene: TRBV2
J gene: TRBJ2-7
clone size: .
CDR3 protein: CASTLGTGGLAGGYEQYF
CDR3 DNA: TGTGCCAGCACCCTGGGGACAGGGGGACTAGCGGGAGGGTACGAGCAGTACTTC

D gene: .
V gene: TRBV6-5
J gene: TRBJ1-3
clone size: .
CDR3 protein: CASSYSGRGTGNTIYF
CDR3 DNA: TGTGCCAGCAGTTACTCGGGTAGGGGAACAGGAAACACCATATATTTT

D gene: .
V gene: TRBV29-1
J gene: TRBJ1-1
clone size: few
CDR3 protein: CSVASTEGTEAFF
CDR3 DNA: TGCAGCGTAGCCTCCACGGAGGGCACTGAAGCTTTCTTT

D gene: .
V gene: TRBV6-5
J gene: TRBJ1-5
clone size: few
CDR3 protein: CASSYSSTSNQPQHF
CDR3 DNA: TGTGCCAGCAGTTACTCGTCGACAAGCAATCAGCCCCAGCATTTT

D gene: TRBD2
V gene: TRBV7-9
J gene: TRBJ2-5
clone size: .
CDR3 protein: CSSSPYWGAGGTEETQYF
CDR3 DNA: TGTTCCAGCAGCCCTTACTGGGGAGCGGGAGGGACGGAAGAGACCCAGTACTTC

D gene: .
V gene: TRBV7-6
J gene: TRBJ2-6
clone size: .
CDR3 protein: CASSLQGSSGANVLTF
CDR3 DNA: TGTGCCAGCAGCTTACAGGGGAGCTCTGGGGCCAACGTCCTGACTTTC

D gene: .
V gene: TRBV5-4
J gene: TRBJ2-1
clone size: .
CDR3 protein: CASRWRDHYPNEQFF
CDR3 DNA: TGTGCCAGCAGATGGCGGGACCACTACCCGAATGAGCAGTTCTTC

D gene: TRBD2
V gene: TRBV27
J gene: TRBJ2-5
clone size: .
CDR3 protein: CASSTSNPGLAGQETQYF
CDR3 DNA: TGTGCCAGCAGTACGTCAAACCCGGGACTAGCGGGGCAAGAGACCCAGTACTTC

D gene: .
V gene: TRBV27
J gene: TRBJ1-1
clone size: .
CDR3 protein: CASSRPGGLNTEAFF
CDR3 DNA: TGTGCCAGCAGCCGGCCGGGGGGTCTTAACACTGAAGCTTTCTTT

D gene: .
V gene: TRBV19
J gene: TRBJ2-7
clone size: .
CDR3 protein: CASSIGKGAYEQYF
CDR3 DNA: TGTGCCAGTAGTATAGGTAAGGGGGCCTACGAGCAGTACTTC

D gene: .
V gene: TRBV11-1
J gene: TRBJ1-1
clone size: .
CDR3 protein: CASSLVGGPTEAFF
CDR3 DNA: TGTGCCAGCAGCTTAGTCGGGGGTCCCACTGAAGCTTTCTTT

D gene: TRBD1
V gene: TRBV11-2
J gene: TRBJ1-6
clone size: .
CDR3 protein: CASGTTGEYNSPLHF
CDR3 DNA: TGTGCCAGCGGAACCACAGGGGAGTATAATTCACCCCTCCACTTT

D gene: TRBD2
V gene: TRBV6-4
J gene: TRBJ2-5
clone size: .
CDR3 protein: CASSDRTSGRAEESETQYF
CDR3 DNA: TGTGCCAGCAGTGACCGGACTAGCGGGAGGGCCGAAGAATCAGAGACCCAGTACTTC

D gene: .
V gene: TRBV12-5
J gene: TRBJ2-7
clone size: .
CDR3 protein: CASGWGLGEQYF
CDR3 DNA: TGTGCTAGTGGTTGGGGCCTGGGCGAGCAGTACTTC

D gene: .
V gene: TRBV27
J gene: TRBJ1-5
clone size: few
CDR3 protein: CASAGSDTAQPQHF
CDR3 DNA: TGTGCCAGCGCTGGATCGGACACGGCACAGCCCCAGCATTTT

D gene: TRBD2
V gene: TRBV30
J gene: TRBJ2-3
clone size: .
CDR3 protein: CAWSEVSGTDTQYF
CDR3 DNA: TGTGCCTGGAGTGAGGTTAGCGGGACAGATACGCAGTATTTT

D gene: TRBD2
V gene: TRBV11-2
J gene: TRBJ2-7
clone size: .
CDR3 protein: CASSPARGLAPYEQYF
CDR3 DNA: TGTGCCAGCAGCCCGGCTCGTGGACTAGCTCCTTACGAGCAGTACTTC

D gene: .
V gene: TRBV5-4
J gene: TRBJ2-7
clone size: few
CDR3 protein: CASSLGQDYEQYF
CDR3 DNA: TGTGCCAGCAGCTTGGGACAGGACTACGAGCAGTACTTC

D gene: .
V gene: TRBV29-1
J gene: TRBJ2-1
clone size: .
CDR3 protein: CSVPTPSLYNEQFF
CDR3 DNA: TGCAGCGTGCCGACTCCCTCCCTCTACAATGAGCAGTTCTTC

D gene: .
V gene: TRBV4-1
J gene: TRBJ2-1
clone size: .
CDR3 protein: CASSQSVRNEQFF
CDR3 DNA: TGCGCCAGCAGCCAGTCAGTCCGTAATGAGCAGTTCTTC

D gene: TRBD2
V gene: TRBV19
J gene: TRBJ2-3
clone size: .
CDR3 protein: CASSWEGMSSDTQYF
CDR3 DNA: TGTGCCAGTAGTTGGGAGGGAATGAGTTCAGATACGCAGTATTTT

D gene: TRBD2
V gene: TRBV6-4
J gene: TRBJ2-1
clone size: .
CDR3 protein: CASSETSGPHNEQFF
CDR3 DNA: TGTGCCAGCAGTGAAACTAGCGGGCCCCACAATGAGCAGTTCTTC

D gene: TRBD1
V gene: TRBV11-2
J gene: TRBJ2-5
clone size: .
CDR3 protein: CASSPTMTGIETQYF
CDR3 DNA: TGTGCCAGCAGCCCCACAATGACAGGGATAGAGACCCAGTACTTC

D gene: .
V gene: TRBV7-2
J gene: TRBJ2-5
clone size: .
CDR3 protein: CASSFRRQQETQYF
CDR3 DNA: TGTGCCAGCAGCTTCCGGAGACAGCAAGAGACCCAGTACTTC

D gene: TRBD1
V gene: TRBV7-2
J gene: TRBJ2-7
clone size: few
CDR3 protein: CASSARQGRNYEQYF
CDR3 DNA: TGTGCCAGCAGCGCAAGACAGGGAAGAAACTACGAGCAGTACTTC

D gene: TRBD1
V gene: TRBV5-1
J gene: TRBJ1-1
clone size: .
CDR3 protein: CASSFGQVDTEAFF
CDR3 DNA: TGCGCCAGCAGCTTTGGACAGGTCGACACTGAAGCTTTCTTT

D gene: TRBD2
V gene: TRBV4-3
J gene: TRBJ2-7
clone size: .
CDR3 protein: CASSSLLAGGTYEQYF
CDR3 DNA: TGCGCCAGCAGCTCACTACTAGCGGGAGGCACCTACGAGCAGTACTTC

D gene: TRBD2
V gene: TRBV27
J gene: TRBJ2-5
clone size: once
CDR3 protein: CASSYEVGGETQYF
CDR3 DNA: TGTGCCAGCAGTTATGAGGTCGGGGGGGAGACCCAGTACTTC

D gene: TRBD1
V gene: TRBV19
J gene: TRBJ1-6
clone size: .
CDR3 protein: CASSRKAWDRGTYNSPLHF
CDR3 DNA: TGTGCCAGTAGTCGAAAGGCTTGGGACAGGGGCACCTATAATTCACCCCTCCACTTT

D gene: TRBD1
V gene: TRBV19
J gene: TRBJ2-7
clone size: .
CDR3 protein: CASSIRRDRVYEQYF
CDR3 DNA: TGTGCCAGTAGTATCCGCCGGGACAGGGTGTACGAGCAGTACTTC

D gene: .
V gene: TRBV27
J gene: TRBJ1-2
clone size: once
CDR3 protein: CASSYDSSKNYGYTF
CDR3 DNA: TGTGCCAGCAGCTATGACTCCAGCAAGAACTATGGCTACACCTTC

D gene: TRBD1
V gene: TRBV9
J gene: TRBJ2-7
clone size: .
CDR3 protein: CASSLTTGTGGEQYF
CDR3 DNA: TGTGCCAGCAGCTTAACTACCGGGACAGGAGGCGAGCAGTACTTC

D gene: TRBD1
V gene: TRBV11-1
J gene: TRBJ1-4
clone size: .
CDR3 protein: CASSLAAGGDEKLFF
CDR3 DNA: TGTGCCAGCAGCTTAGCCGCAGGGGGCGATGAAAAACTGTTTTTT

D gene: .
V gene: TRBV7-9
J gene: TRBJ1-5
clone size: .
CDR3 protein: CASSLGDSNQPQHF
CDR3 DNA: TGTGCCAGCAGCTTGGGAGATAGCAATCAGCCCCAGCATTTT

D gene: TRBD1
V gene: TRBV2
J gene: TRBJ1-6
clone size: .
CDR3 protein: CASTARQGGYNSPLHF
CDR3 DNA: TGTGCCAGCACCGCCAGACAGGGGGGATATAATTCACCCCTCCACTTT

D gene: TRBD1
V gene: TRBV29-1
J gene: TRBJ1-2
clone size: .
CDR3 protein: CSASRAGGLRSYTF
CDR3 DNA: TGCAGCGCCTCTCGGGCAGGGGGCCTGAGGAGCTACACCTTC

D gene: .
V gene: TRBV30
J gene: TRBJ2-7
clone size: .
CDR3 protein: CAWGEKIPARQTYEQYF
CDR3 DNA: TGTGCCTGGGGTGAAAAAATACCGGCCAGGCAAACCTACGAGCAGTACTTC

D gene: TRBD1
V gene: TRBV5-1
J gene: TRBJ2-3
clone size: .
CDR3 protein: CASSVGTGGSTDTQYF
CDR3 DNA: TGCGCCAGCAGCGTGGGGACAGGGGGAAGCACAGATACGCAGTATTTT

D gene: .
V gene: TRBV5-1
J gene: TRBJ2-1
clone size: .
CDR3 protein: CASSSPDSGNEQFF
CDR3 DNA: TGCGCCAGCAGCTCTCCTGACTCGGGCAATGAGCAGTTCTTC

D gene: .
V gene: TRBV6-5
J gene: TRBJ2-5
clone size: few
CDR3 protein: CASSLNRVETQYF
CDR3 DNA: TGTGCCAGCAGTTTGAACAGGGTAGAGACCCAGTACTTC

D gene: .
V gene: TRBV6-5
J gene: TRBJ2-6
clone size: .
CDR3 protein: CASSYSRNLANVLTF
CDR3 DNA: TGTGCCAGCAGTTACTCTAGAAACCTAGCCAACGTCCTGACTTTC